This T cell receptor (beta chain) emerged from a study of monozygotic twins with inflammatory bowel disease. Reanalyzing the 5' RACE reads, TCRdb keeps one entry per CDR3 protein, without DNA. The sample table sets out under 130,000 distinct CDR3 sequences. Findings and limits, study-wide: It was not supported that a single strong signal or clonotype was associated with IBD.

Remarks on this clonotype: Its specificity is unknown.

The CDR3 covers 16 residues. CDR1 MNHNS and CDR2 SASEGT come from the germline V gene. This receptor was obtained from a human donor with ulcerative colitis or Crohn's disease, or a healthy co-twin of an affected twin (not recorded which). The sequencing input was blood. The V and J genes are TRBV6-1 and TRBJ2-3; the D gene TCRdb calls, TRBD1, cannot be checked with no DNA. CDR3 in amino acids: CASSAPRETSLHTQYF.